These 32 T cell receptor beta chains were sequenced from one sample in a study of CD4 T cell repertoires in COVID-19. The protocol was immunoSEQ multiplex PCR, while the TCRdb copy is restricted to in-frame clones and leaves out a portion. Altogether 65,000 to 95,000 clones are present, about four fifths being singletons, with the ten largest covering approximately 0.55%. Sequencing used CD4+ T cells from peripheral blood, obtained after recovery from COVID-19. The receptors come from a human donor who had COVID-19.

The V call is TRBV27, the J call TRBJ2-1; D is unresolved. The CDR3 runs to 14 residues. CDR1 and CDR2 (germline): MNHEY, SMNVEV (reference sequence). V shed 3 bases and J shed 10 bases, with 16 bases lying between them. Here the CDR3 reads CASSFGLSRREQFF. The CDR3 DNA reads TGTGCCAGCAGTTTTGGCCTGAGTCGGCGGGAGCAGTTCTTC.

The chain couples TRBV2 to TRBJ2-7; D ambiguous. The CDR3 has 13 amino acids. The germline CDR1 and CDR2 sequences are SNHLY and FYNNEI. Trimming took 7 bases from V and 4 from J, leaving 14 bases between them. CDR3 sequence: CASKKGISYEQYF. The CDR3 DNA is TGTGCCAGCAAAAAGGGAATTTCTTACGAGCAGTACTTC.

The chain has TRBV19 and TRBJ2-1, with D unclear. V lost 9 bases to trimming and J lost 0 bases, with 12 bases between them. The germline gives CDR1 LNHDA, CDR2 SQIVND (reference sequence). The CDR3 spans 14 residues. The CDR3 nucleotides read TGTGCCAGCCGCGCGGAGACCTCCTACAATGAGCAGTTCTTC. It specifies CASRAETSYNEQFF. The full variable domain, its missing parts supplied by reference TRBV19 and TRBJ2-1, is DGGITQSPKYLFRKEGQNVTLSCEQNLNHDAMYWYRQDPGQGLRLIYYSQIVNDFQKGDIAEGYSVSREKKESFPLTVTSAQKNPTAFYLCASRAETSYNEQFFGPGTRLTVL.

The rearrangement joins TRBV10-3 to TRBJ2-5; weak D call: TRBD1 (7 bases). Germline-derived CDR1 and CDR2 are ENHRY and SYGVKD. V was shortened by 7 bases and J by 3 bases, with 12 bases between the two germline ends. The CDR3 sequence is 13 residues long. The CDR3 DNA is TGTGCCATCAAGGAGGGGGCCGAAGAGACCCAGTACTTC. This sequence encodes CAIKEGAEETQYF.

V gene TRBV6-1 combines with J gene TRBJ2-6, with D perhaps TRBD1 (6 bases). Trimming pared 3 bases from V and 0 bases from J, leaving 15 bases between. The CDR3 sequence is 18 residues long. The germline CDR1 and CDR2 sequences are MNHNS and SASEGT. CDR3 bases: TGTGCCAGCAGTGAGGGCCGGACAGCATACTCTGGGGCCAACGTCCTGACTTTC. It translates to CASSEGRTAYSGANVLTF.

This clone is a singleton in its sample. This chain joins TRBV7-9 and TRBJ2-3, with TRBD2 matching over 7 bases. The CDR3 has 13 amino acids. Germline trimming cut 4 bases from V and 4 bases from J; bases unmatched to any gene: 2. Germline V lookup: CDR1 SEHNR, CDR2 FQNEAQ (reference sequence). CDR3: CASSSSGPDTQYF. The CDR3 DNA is TGTGCCAGCAGCTCTAGCGGACCAGATACGCAGTATTTT. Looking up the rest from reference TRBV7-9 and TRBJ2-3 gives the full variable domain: DTGVSQNPRHKITKRGQNVTFRCDPISEHNRLYWYRQTLGQGPEFLTYFQNEAQLEKSRLLSDRFSAERPKGSFSTLEIQRTEQGDSAMYLCASSSSGPDTQYFGPGTRLTVL.

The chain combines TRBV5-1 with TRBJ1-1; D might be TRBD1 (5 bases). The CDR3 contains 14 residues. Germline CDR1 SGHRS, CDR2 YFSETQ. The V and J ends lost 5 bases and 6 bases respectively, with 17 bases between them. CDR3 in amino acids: CASRTGTTPSEAFF. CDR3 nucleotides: TGCGCCAGCAGGACCGGGACGACACCCTCTGAAGCTTTCTTT.

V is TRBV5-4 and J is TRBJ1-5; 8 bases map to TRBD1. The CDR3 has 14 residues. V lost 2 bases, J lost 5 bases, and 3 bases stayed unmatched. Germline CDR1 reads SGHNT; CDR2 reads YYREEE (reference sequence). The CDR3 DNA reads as TGTGCCAGCAGCTTTCAGGGGGCGGATCAGCCCCAGCATTTT. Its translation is CASSFQGADQPQHF.

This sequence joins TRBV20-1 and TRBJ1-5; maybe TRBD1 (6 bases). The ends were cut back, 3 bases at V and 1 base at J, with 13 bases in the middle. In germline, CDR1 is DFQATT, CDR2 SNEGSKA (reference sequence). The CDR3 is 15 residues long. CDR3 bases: TGCAGTGCTAGTGAGGGGGGACAAAGCAATCAGCCCCAGCATTTT. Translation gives CSASEGGQSNQPQHF.

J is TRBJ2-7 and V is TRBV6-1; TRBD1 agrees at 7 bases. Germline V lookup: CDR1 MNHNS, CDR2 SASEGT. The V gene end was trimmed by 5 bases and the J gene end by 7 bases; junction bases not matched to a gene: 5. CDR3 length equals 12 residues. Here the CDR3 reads CASSNKGQEQYF. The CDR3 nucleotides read TGTGCCAGCAGTAACAAGGGACAGGAGCAGTACTTC.

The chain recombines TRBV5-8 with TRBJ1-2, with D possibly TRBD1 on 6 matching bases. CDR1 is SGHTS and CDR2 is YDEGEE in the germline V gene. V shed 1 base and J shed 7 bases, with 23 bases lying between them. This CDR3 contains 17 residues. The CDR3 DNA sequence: TGTGCCAGCAGCTTGCAGGCCCGGGGGGCCACCTATTCTGGCTACACCTTC. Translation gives CASSLQARGATYSGYTF.

CDR3 in DNA: TGCGCCAGCAGCTTGAGGCGGGGAGATACGCAGTATTTT. This codes for CASSLRRGDTQYF. J is TRBJ2-3 and V is TRBV5-1; D is possibly TRBD2 (6 bases). CDR1 is SGHRS and CDR2 is YFSETQ in the germline V gene. Trimming took 1 base from V and 5 from J, leaving 8 bases between them. The CDR3 length is 13 residues.

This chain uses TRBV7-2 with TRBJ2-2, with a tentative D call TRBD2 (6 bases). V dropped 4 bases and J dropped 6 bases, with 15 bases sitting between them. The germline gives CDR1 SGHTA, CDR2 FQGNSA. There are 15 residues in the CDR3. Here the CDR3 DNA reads TGTGCCAGCAGCTCGATATCGACGGGGGCCGGGGAGCTGTTTTTT. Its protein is CASSSISTGAGELFF.

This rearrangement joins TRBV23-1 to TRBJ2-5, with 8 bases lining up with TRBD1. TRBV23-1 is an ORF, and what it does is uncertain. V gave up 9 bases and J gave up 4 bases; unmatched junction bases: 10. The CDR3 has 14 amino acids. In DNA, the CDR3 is TGCGCCAGTACGACAGGGGTAGATGGAGAGACCCAGTACTTC. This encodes CASTTGVDGETQYF.

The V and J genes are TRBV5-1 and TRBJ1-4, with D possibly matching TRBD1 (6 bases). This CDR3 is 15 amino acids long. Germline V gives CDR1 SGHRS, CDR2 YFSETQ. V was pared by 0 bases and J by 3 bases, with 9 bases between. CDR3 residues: CASSLDGQSNEKLFF. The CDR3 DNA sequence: TGCGCCAGCAGCTTGGACGGACAGTCTAATGAAAAACTGTTTTTT.

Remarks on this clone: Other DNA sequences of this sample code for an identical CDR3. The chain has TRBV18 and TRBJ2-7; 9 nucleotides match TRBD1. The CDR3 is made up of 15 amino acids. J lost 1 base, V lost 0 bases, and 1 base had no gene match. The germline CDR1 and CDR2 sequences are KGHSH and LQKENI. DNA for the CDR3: TGTGCCAGCTCACCACCGACAGGGGGGTCCTACGAGCAGTACTTC. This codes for CASSPPTGGSYEQYF.

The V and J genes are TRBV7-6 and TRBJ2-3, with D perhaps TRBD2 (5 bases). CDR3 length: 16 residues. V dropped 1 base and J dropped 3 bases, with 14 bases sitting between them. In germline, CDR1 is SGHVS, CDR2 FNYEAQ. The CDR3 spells CASSLDEYGVTDTQYF. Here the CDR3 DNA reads TGTGCCAGCAGCTTAGACGAGTACGGGGTGACAGATACGCAGTATTTT.

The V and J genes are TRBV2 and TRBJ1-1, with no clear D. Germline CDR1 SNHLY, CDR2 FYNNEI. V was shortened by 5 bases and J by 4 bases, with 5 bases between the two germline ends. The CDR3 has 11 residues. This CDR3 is CASSSGTEAFF. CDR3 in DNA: TGTGCCAGCAGTTCGGGCACTGAAGCTTTCTTT.

CDR3 in DNA: TGTGCCAGCAGTCACGGACAGGACTATGGCTACACCTTC. Translated, it gives CASSHGQDYGYTF. The genes are TRBV6-4 and TRBJ1-2; 7 bases map to TRBD1. CDR1 is MRHNA and CDR2 is SNTAGT in the germline V gene. This CDR3 is built from 13 residues. The trim removed 5 bases at V and 3 bases at J, leaving 3 bases unmatched.

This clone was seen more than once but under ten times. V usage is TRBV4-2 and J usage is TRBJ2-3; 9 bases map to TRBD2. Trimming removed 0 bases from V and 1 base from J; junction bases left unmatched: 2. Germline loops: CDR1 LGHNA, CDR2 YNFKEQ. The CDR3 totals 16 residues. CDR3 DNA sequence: TGTGCCAGCAGCCAAGAGGAGCGGGGGGGCACAGATACGCAGTATTTT. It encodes CASSQEERGGTDTQYF.

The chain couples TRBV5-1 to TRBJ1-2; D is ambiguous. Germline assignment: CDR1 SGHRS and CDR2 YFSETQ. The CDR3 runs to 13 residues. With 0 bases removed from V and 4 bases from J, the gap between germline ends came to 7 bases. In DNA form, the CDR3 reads TGCGCCAGCAGCTTGGCCTCGGTCTATGGCTACACCTTC. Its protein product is CASSLASVYGYTF.

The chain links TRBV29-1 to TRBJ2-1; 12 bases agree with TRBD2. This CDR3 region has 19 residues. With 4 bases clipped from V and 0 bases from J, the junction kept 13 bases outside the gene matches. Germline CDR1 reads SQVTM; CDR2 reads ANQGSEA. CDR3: CSVVKWASGRDSSYNEQFF. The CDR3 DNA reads TGCAGCGTTGTAAAATGGGCTAGCGGGAGGGATAGCTCCTACAATGAGCAGTTCTTC.

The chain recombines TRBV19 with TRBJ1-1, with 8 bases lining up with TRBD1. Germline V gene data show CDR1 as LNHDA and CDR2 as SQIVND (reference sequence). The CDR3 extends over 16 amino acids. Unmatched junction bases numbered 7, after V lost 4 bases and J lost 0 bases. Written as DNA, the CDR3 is TGTGCCAGTAGTACAGGGACAGGCCCGATGAACACTGAAGCTTTCTTT. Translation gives CASSTGTGPMNTEAFF. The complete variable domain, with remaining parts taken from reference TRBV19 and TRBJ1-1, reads DGGITQSPKYLFRKEGQNVTLSCEQNLNHDAMYWYRQDPGQGLRLIYYSQIVNDFQKGDIAEGYSVSREKKESFPLTVTSAQKNPTAFYLCASSTGTGPMNTEAFFGQGTRLTVV.

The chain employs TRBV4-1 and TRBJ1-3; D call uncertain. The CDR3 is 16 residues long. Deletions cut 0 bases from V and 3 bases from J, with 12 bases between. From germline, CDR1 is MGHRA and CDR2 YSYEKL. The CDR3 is CASSQEPRGGGNTIYF. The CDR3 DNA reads TGCGCCAGCAGCCAAGAACCGAGAGGAGGTGGAAACACCATATATTTT.

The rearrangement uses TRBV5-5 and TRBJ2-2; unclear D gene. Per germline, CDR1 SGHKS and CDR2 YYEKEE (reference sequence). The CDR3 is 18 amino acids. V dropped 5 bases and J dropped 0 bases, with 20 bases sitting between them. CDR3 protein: CASRRTQVSDANTGELFF. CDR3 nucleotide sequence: TGTGCCAGCAGACGTACCCAGGTTTCCGACGCGAACACCGGGGAGCTGTTTTTT.

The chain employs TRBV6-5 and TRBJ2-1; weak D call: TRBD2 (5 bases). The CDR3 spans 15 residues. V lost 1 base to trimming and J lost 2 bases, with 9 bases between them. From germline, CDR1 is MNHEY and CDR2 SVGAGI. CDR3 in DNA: TGTGCCAGCAGTTACTTGGGGAGAGCCTACAATGAGCAGTTCTTC. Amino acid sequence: CASSYLGRAYNEQFF.

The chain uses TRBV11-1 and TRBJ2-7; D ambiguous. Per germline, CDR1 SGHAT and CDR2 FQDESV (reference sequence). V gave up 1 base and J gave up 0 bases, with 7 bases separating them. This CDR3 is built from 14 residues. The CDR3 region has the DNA TGTGCCAGCAGCTTAGGGACGGGCTCCTACGAGCAGTACTTC. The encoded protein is CASSLGTGSYEQYF.

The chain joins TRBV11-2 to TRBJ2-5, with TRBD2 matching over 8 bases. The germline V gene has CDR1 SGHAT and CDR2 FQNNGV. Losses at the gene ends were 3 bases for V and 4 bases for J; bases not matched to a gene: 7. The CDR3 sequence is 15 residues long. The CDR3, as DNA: TGTGCCAGCAGCTTGAGCGGGAGAAGTGGAGAGACCCAGTACTTC. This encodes CASSLSGRSGETQYF.

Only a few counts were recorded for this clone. In DNA form, the CDR3 reads TGTGCCAGCAGTTTGATCTATGTCCCCGGGACTCTCTTCACAGATACGCAGTATTTT. Translation gives CASSLIYVPGTLFTDTQYF. The rearrangement uses TRBV28 and TRBJ2-3, with D perhaps matching TRBD2 (6 bases). CDR1 is MDHEN, CDR2 SYDVKM, per germline. The ends were cut back, 3 bases at V and 2 bases at J, with 24 bases in the middle. This CDR3 has 19 amino acids.

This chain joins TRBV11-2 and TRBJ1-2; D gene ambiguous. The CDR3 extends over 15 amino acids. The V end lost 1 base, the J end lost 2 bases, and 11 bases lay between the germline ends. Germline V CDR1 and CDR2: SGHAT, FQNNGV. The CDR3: CASSLGPGGNYGYTF. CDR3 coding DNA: TGTGCCAGCAGCTTAGGGCCAGGAGGGAACTATGGCTACACCTTC.

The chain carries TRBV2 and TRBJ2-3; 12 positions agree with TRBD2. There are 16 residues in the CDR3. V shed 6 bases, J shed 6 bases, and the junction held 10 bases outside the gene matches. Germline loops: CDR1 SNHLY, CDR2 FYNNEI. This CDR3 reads CASSTGLAGIGDTQYF. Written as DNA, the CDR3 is TGTGCCAGCAGCACCGGACTAGCGGGGATTGGGGATACGCAGTATTTT.

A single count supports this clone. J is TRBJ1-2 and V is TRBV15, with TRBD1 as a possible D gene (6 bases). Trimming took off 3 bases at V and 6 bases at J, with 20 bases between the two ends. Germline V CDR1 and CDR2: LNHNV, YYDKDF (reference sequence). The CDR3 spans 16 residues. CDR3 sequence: CATSSALGGPKNGYTF. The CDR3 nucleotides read TGTGCCACCAGCAGCGCTCTGGGGGGGCCAAAGAATGGCTACACCTTC.